This T cell receptor beta chain appears in the sequencing data of a study of T-cell reconstitution after alpha-beta-depleted transplantation in children. The study, taken as a whole, reports: About two months after transplant, alpha-beta T cells reportedly came from several hundred expanded graft clones. By one year post-transplant, T-cell counts and diversity largely arose from T cells that were newly produced. The origin of high day-60 TCRbeta diversity in some patients lay in surviving recipient T cells and thymic progenitors.

For this clonotype: Its antigen remains unidentified.

The V and J ends lost 3 bases and 0 bases respectively, with 11 bases between them. The CDR3 has 15 residues. Germline V gene lookup returns CDR1 SGHDT and CDR2 YYEEEE. Unique molecular identifiers were built into the TCRbeta library. In TCRdb, the PCR reads were re-called with MiXCR into one record per CDR3 protein. The table includes hundreds of thousands of distinct CDR3 sequences, 15% to 20% detected once. This sequence joins TRBV5-6 and TRBJ2-3; either TRBD1 or TRBD2 may supply D (5 bases each). The TCR was taken from a boy less than two years old who had a stem cell transplant for Wiskott-Aldrich syndrome, so the T cells may come from the graft donor. Sequences were derived from PBMCs, mostly from graft donor cells, sampled 360 days after TCRalphabeta/CD19-depleted stem cell transplant. The DNA of the CDR3 is TGTGCCAGCAGCTGGGGACCAACTAGCACAGATACGCAGTATTTT. Protein: CASSWGPTSTDTQYF.